The rows below give T cell receptor beta chains drawn from one sample of a study of human T cells and chemical hapten exposure. TCRdb analysed the RACE reads with MiXCR anew, one entry per CDR3 protein. Of 200,000 to 300,000 distinct CDR3 sequences listed, 8.6% are singletons. This specimen consisted of whole blood, obtained in connection with sensitization to the hapten diphenylcyclopropenone (DPC). The receptor set was obtained from a woman aged 40 to 55 with alopecia areata. Some clones in this sample may be carry-over from other donors' samples. The CDR3 runs from the conserved cysteine through the conserved F or W. A D gene is named only where the DNA matches it firmly. Expanded clones get a size class; other rows say once, few or many, or leave the size out.

clone_size: few; v_call: TRBV4-2; j_call: TRBJ1-5; d_call: -; cdr3_nt: TGTGCCAGCAGCCAAGTCCATCAGCCCCAGCATTTT; cdr3_aa: CASSQVHQPQHF
clone_size: few; v_call: TRBV7-7; j_call: TRBJ2-2; d_call: TRBD2; cdr3_nt: TGTGCTAGCAGCCCCGGGACTAGCGGGCCCACCGGGGAGCTGTTTTTT; cdr3_aa: CASSPGTSGPTGELFF
clone_size: few; v_call: TRBV9; j_call: TRBJ2-1; d_call: TRBD2; cdr3_nt: TGTGCCAGCAGCGTAGAACTAGCGGGAGGGCCGAATGAGCAGTTCTTC; cdr3_aa: CASSVELAGGPNEQFF
clone_size: few; v_call: TRBV6-2/TRBV6-3; j_call: TRBJ2-3; d_call: TRBD2; cdr3_nt: TGTGCCAGCAGTCGATTACTAGCGACCAGCACAGATACGCAGTATTTT; cdr3_aa: CASSRLLATSTDTQYF
clone_size: few; v_call: TRBV7-6; j_call: TRBJ2-1; d_call: -; cdr3_nt: TGTGCCAGCAGCTTAACCCCTCTAGGAGGAAATGAGCAGTTCTTC; cdr3_aa: CASSLTPLGGNEQFF
clone_size: many; v_call: TRBV11-2; j_call: TRBJ2-1; d_call: -; cdr3_nt: TGTGCCAGCAGCCCGGGCGGTCGAGGGGCTTACAATGAGCAGTTCTTC; cdr3_aa: CASSPGGRGAYNEQFF
clone_size: few; v_call: TRBV28; j_call: TRBJ1-2; d_call: -; cdr3_nt: TGTGCCAGCAGTTCCCCGGGACTGATTAACTATGGCTACACCTTC; cdr3_aa: CASSSPGLINYGYTF
clone_size: -; v_call: TRBV18; j_call: TRBJ2-5; d_call: -; cdr3_nt: TGTGCCAGCTCACCCCGGGACGGCCAAGAGACCCAGTACTTC; cdr3_aa: CASSPRDGQETQYF
clone_size: -; v_call: TRBV12-3/TRBV12-4; j_call: TRBJ1-5; d_call: TRBD1; cdr3_nt: TGTGCCAGCGGGACAGGGGGCTATCAGCCCCAGCATTTT; cdr3_aa: CASGTGGYQPQHF
clone_size: -; v_call: TRBV7-9; j_call: TRBJ1-1; d_call: -; cdr3_nt: TGTGCCGCAGCCAGCCAGGCCTCCACTGAAGCTTTCTTT; cdr3_aa: CAAASQASTEAFF
clone_size: few; v_call: TRBV6-1; j_call: TRBJ2-5; d_call: -; cdr3_nt: TGTGCCAGCGGACAGACGTACCAAGAGACCCAGTACTTC; cdr3_aa: CASGQTYQETQYF
clone_size: many; v_call: TRBV7-9; j_call: TRBJ1-6; d_call: -; cdr3_nt: TGTGCCAGCAGCCCTGACAGGAACTTCCCCCTCCACTTT; cdr3_aa: CASSPDRNFPLHF
clone_size: few; v_call: TRBV6-1; j_call: TRBJ2-1; d_call: -; cdr3_nt: TGTGCCAGCACTGACACCCCATACCTCGGTGAGCAGTTCTTC; cdr3_aa: CASTDTPYLGEQFF
clone_size: many; v_call: TRBV2; j_call: TRBJ2-3; d_call: TRBD2; cdr3_nt: TGTGCGAGCTCCTTAGCGGGAGAAGCAGATACGCAGTATTTT; cdr3_aa: CASSLAGEADTQYF
clone_size: many; v_call: TRBV5-5; j_call: TRBJ1-5; d_call: -; cdr3_nt: TGTGCCAGCAGTTCTCAGGGGAGTTTGGTTCAGCCCCAGCATTTT; cdr3_aa: CASSSQGSLVQPQHF
clone_size: -; v_call: TRBV20-1; j_call: TRBJ2-1; d_call: -; cdr3_nt: TGCAGTGCCGGAACACCGTACAATGAGCAGTTCTTC; cdr3_aa: CSAGTPYNEQFF
clone_size: many; v_call: TRBV7-2; j_call: TRBJ1-2; d_call: -; cdr3_nt: TGTGCCAGCAGCTTGGGGGGCTTCTATGGCTACACCTTC; cdr3_aa: CASSLGGFYGYTF
clone_size: -; v_call: TRBV28; j_call: TRBJ2-7; d_call: TRBD1; cdr3_nt: TGTGCCAGCAGTACCCCCGGGACAGCCATCGAGCCTGCATACTTC; cdr3_aa: CASSTPGTAIEPAYF
clone_size: few; v_call: TRBV4-3; j_call: TRBJ2-1; d_call: -; cdr3_nt: TGCGCCAGCAGCCAAGAACGGACCTACAATGAGCAGTTCTTC; cdr3_aa: CASSQERTYNEQFF
clone_size: -; v_call: TRBV7-9; j_call: TRBJ1-5; d_call: -; cdr3_nt: TGTGCCAGCAGCTTGACGGAGGGGAGCAATCAGCCCCAGCATTTT; cdr3_aa: CASSLTEGSNQPQHF
clone_size: many; v_call: TRBV5-1; j_call: TRBJ1-2; d_call: -; cdr3_nt: TGCGCCAGCAGCTTGGTCTCTAACTATGGCTACACCTTC; cdr3_aa: CASSLVSNYGYTF
clone_size: -; v_call: TRBV6-6; j_call: TRBJ1-5; d_call: -; cdr3_nt: TGTGCCAGCAGTTATCAGGGAGCGCTCAATCAGCCCCAGCATTTT; cdr3_aa: CASSYQGALNQPQHF
clone_size: few; v_call: TRBV6-2/TRBV6-3; j_call: TRBJ2-2; d_call: -; cdr3_nt: TGTGCCAGCAGTTACCGACTAGACTGGTCCGGGGAGCTGTTTTTT; cdr3_aa: CASSYRLDWSGELFF
clone_size: -; v_call: TRBV6-2/TRBV6-3; j_call: TRBJ1-2; d_call: TRBD1; cdr3_nt: TGTGCCAGCAGTTACGCGGGACAGGGGGCTCCAGCTAACTATGGCTACACCTTC; cdr3_aa: CASSYAGQGAPANYGYTF
clone_size: few; v_call: TRBV6-2/TRBV6-3; j_call: TRBJ2-1; d_call: -; cdr3_nt: TGTGCCAGCAGCCGCTCCAGCGGCTTCTCCTACAATGAGCAGTTCTTC; cdr3_aa: CASSRSSGFSYNEQFF
clone_size: -; v_call: TRBV6-6; j_call: TRBJ2-2; d_call: -; cdr3_nt: TGTGCCAGCGCCCGGACGGAAACCGGGGAGCTGTTTTTT; cdr3_aa: CASARTETGELFF
clone_size: -; v_call: TRBV29-1; j_call: TRBJ1-2; d_call: -; cdr3_nt: TGCAGCGGTTACGGAAGCTATGGCTACACCTTC; cdr3_aa: CSGYGSYGYTF
clone_size: many; v_call: TRBV7-8; j_call: TRBJ1-5; d_call: -; cdr3_nt: TGTGCCAGCAGCTTAGATTCCGGCGTCAGCGGTCAGCCCCAGCATTTT; cdr3_aa: CASSLDSGVSGQPQHF
clone_size: few; v_call: TRBV6-5; j_call: TRBJ2-1; d_call: TRBD2; cdr3_nt: TGTGCCAGCAGGTTAGGACTAGCGGGAGGGCCGAACGGTGAGCAGTTCTTC; cdr3_aa: CASRLGLAGGPNGEQFF
clone_size: -; v_call: TRBV20-1; j_call: TRBJ2-2; d_call: -; cdr3_nt: TGCAGTGCTAGAGATCCCGACAGGTTGAACACCGGGGAGCTGTTTTTT; cdr3_aa: CSARDPDRLNTGELFF
clone_size: few; v_call: TRBV5-1; j_call: TRBJ2-3; d_call: -; cdr3_nt: TGCGCCAGCAGCTTGGCAGGGCAAGGTATTACCACAGATACGCAGTATTTT; cdr3_aa: CASSLAGQGITTDTQYF
clone_size: many; v_call: TRBV6-5; j_call: TRBJ2-7; d_call: -; cdr3_nt: TGTGCCAGCAGTTATGGACGGGGAGGCTACGAGCAGTACTTC; cdr3_aa: CASSYGRGGYEQYF
clone_size: few; v_call: TRBV10-2; j_call: TRBJ1-5; d_call: TRBD1; cdr3_nt: TGCGCCAGCAGGGGGGTAGGGACAGGGGGCGAGCCCCAGCATTTT; cdr3_aa: CASRGVGTGGEPQHF
clone_size: few; v_call: TRBV20-1; j_call: TRBJ1-1; d_call: -; cdr3_nt: TGCAGTGCTAGAGTGGGCAGACTGTCTACAAACACTGAAGCTTTCTTT; cdr3_aa: CSARVGRLSTNTEAFF
clone_size: many; v_call: TRBV28; j_call: TRBJ2-7; d_call: -; cdr3_nt: TGTGCCAGCAGTGGTTACGAGCAGTACTTC; cdr3_aa: CASSGYEQYF
clone_size: -; v_call: TRBV6-2/TRBV6-3; j_call: TRBJ2-1; d_call: TRBD2; cdr3_nt: TGTGCCAGCAGTTACTCAGGACTAGTGGGGTACAATGAGCAGTTCTTC; cdr3_aa: CASSYSGLVGYNEQFF
clone_size: many; v_call: TRBV9; j_call: TRBJ2-1; d_call: -; cdr3_nt: TGTGCCAGCAGCCCATCGGTGGGGCAGTACAATGAGCAGTTCTTC; cdr3_aa: CASSPSVGQYNEQFF
clone_size: few; v_call: TRBV4-3; j_call: TRBJ2-7; d_call: -; cdr3_nt: TGCGCCAGCAGCCAAGAACAGGGTGATCCCTACGAGCAGTACTTC; cdr3_aa: CASSQEQGDPYEQYF
clone_size: -; v_call: TRBV27; j_call: TRBJ2-5; d_call: TRBD2; cdr3_nt: TGTGCCAGCAGGGTTAGCGGGAGGGCCCGGACCCAGTACTTC; cdr3_aa: CASRVSGRARTQYF
clone_size: many; v_call: TRBV7-9; j_call: TRBJ1-5; d_call: -; cdr3_nt: TGTGCCAGCAGCTCTAGGGGCGGCCAGCCCCAGCATTTT; cdr3_aa: CASSSRGGQPQHF
clone_size: few; v_call: TRBV10-3; j_call: TRBJ2-2; d_call: -; cdr3_nt: TGTGCCATCAACGCAGAGGCAGGGCTCACCGGGGAGCTGTTTTTT; cdr3_aa: CAINAEAGLTGELFF
clone_size: many; v_call: TRBV28; j_call: TRBJ2-7; d_call: -; cdr3_nt: TGTGCCAGCAGCCCCGAGGGGCTTGCCTACGAGCAGTACTTC; cdr3_aa: CASSPEGLAYEQYF
clone_size: few; v_call: TRBV12-3/TRBV12-4; j_call: TRBJ2-7; d_call: -; cdr3_nt: TGTGCCAGCAGTTTAAGGGCGCGCGAGCAGTACTTC; cdr3_aa: CASSLRAREQYF
clone_size: -; v_call: TRBV28; j_call: TRBJ2-1; d_call: -; cdr3_nt: TGTGTCAGCAGTTCCGATCCCCCCATATTAAAGTTCTTC; cdr3_aa: CVSSSDPPILKFF
clone_size: -; v_call: TRBV24-1; j_call: TRBJ2-1; d_call: -; cdr3_nt: TGTGCCACCAGTGGTGTAAGGGTGAGCTCCTACAATGAGCAGTTCTTC; cdr3_aa: CATSGVRVSSYNEQFF
clone_size: -; v_call: TRBV7-8; j_call: TRBJ2-1; d_call: -; cdr3_nt: TGTGCCAGCAGCTTAAATATGAATGAGCAGTTCTTC; cdr3_aa: CASSLNMNEQFF
clone_size: -; v_call: TRBV25-1; j_call: TRBJ2-7; d_call: TRBD2; cdr3_nt: TGTGCCAGCAGAGGAGCGGGACCCTCCTACGAGCAGTACTTC; cdr3_aa: CASRGAGPSYEQYF
clone_size: many; v_call: TRBV7-2; j_call: TRBJ1-5; d_call: -; cdr3_nt: TGTGCCAGCAGCTTAGAGGGGGTGCAGCCCCAGCATTTT; cdr3_aa: CASSLEGVQPQHF
clone_size: many; v_call: TRBV5-4; j_call: TRBJ2-2; d_call: -; cdr3_nt: TGTGCCAGCAGCCTACGACTTCAGGGAGCCGGGGAGCTGTTTTTT; cdr3_aa: CASSLRLQGAGELFF
clone_size: few; v_call: TRBV10-3; j_call: TRBJ1-5; d_call: -; cdr3_nt: TGTGCCATCAGTCAACAGAAAGATCAGCCCCAGCATTTT; cdr3_aa: CAISQQKDQPQHF
clone_size: -; v_call: TRBV2; j_call: TRBJ1-3; d_call: -; cdr3_nt: TGTGCCAGCAGTGTTCAGGGGCCCTCTGGAAACACCATATATTTT; cdr3_aa: CASSVQGPSGNTIYF
clone_size: few; v_call: TRBV6-2/TRBV6-3; j_call: TRBJ2-2; d_call: -; cdr3_nt: TGTGCCAGCCGTAAAACTAGTGGCACCGGGGAGCTGTTTTTT; cdr3_aa: CASRKTSGTGELFF
clone_size: many; v_call: TRBV15; j_call: TRBJ2-5; d_call: TRBD2; cdr3_nt: TGTGCCACCAGCAGAGATATATCCGGGACTAGGAACTTC; cdr3_aa: CATSRDISGTRNF